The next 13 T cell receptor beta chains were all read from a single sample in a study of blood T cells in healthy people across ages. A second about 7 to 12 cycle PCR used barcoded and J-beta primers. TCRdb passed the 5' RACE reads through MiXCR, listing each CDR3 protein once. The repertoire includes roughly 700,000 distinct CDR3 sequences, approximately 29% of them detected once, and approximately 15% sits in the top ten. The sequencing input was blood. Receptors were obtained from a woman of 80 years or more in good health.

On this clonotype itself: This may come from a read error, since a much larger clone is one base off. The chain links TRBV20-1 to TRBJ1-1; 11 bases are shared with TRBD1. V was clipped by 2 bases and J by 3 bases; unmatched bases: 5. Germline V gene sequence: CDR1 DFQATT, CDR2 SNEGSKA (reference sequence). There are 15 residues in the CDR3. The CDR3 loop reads CSARSGQGADTEAFF. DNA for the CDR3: TGCAGTGCTAGATCAGGACAGGGGGCGGACACTGAAGCTTTCTTT.

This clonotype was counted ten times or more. The DNA of the CDR3 is TGTGCCTCAGGACAACCCTACGAGCAGTACTTC. Translated, it gives CASGQPYEQYF. This rearrangement joins TRBV10-3 to TRBJ2-7; D is possibly TRBD1 (5 bases). CDR3 length: 11 residues. Trimming cost V 11 bases and J 2 bases, with 10 bases left between them. Germline CDR1 ENHRY, CDR2 SYGVKD.

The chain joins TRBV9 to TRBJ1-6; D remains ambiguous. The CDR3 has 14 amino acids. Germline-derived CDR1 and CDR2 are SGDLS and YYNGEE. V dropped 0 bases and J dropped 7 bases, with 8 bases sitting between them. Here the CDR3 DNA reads TGTGCCAGCAGCGTAGGGACGCCCAATTCACCCCTCCACTTT. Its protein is CASSVGTPNSPLHF.

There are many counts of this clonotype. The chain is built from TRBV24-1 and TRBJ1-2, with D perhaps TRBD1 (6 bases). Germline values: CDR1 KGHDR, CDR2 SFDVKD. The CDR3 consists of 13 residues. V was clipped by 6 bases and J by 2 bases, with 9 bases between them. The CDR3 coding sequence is TGTGCCACCAGTCGTGACAGGAACTATGGCTACACCTTC. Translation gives CATSRDRNYGYTF.

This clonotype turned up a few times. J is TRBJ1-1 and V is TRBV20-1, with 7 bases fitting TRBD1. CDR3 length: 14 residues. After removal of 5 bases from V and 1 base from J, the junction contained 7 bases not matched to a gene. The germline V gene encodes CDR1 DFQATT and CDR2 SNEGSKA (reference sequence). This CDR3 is CSAPHDRANTEAFF. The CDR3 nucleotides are TGCAGTGCTCCCCATGACAGGGCGAACACTGAAGCTTTCTTT.

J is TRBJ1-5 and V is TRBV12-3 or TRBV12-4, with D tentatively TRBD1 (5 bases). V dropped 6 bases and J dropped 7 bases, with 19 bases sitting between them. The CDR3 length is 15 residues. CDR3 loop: CASSHGSGSGQPQHF. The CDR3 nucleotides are TGTGCCAGCAGCCACGGGTCAGGGAGCGGACAGCCCCAGCATTTT.

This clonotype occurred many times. This chain's CDR3 is CASSQKAPGPGTDTQYF. For the CDR3, the DNA is TGTGCCAGCAGTCAAAAGGCTCCGGGCCCCGGCACAGATACGCAGTATTTT. The chain links TRBV7-9 to TRBJ2-3; D gene uncertain. The V end lost 6 bases, the J end lost 1 base, and 20 bases lay between the germline ends. The germline CDR1 and CDR2 sequences are SEHNR and FQNEAQ (reference sequence). This CDR3 has 17 amino acids.

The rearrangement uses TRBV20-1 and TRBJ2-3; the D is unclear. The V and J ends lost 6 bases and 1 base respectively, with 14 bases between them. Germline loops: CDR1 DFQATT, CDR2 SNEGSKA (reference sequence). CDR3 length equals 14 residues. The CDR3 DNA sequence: TGCAGTGCGTACCGTGGCTACCGCACAGATACGCAGTATTTT. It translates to CSAYRGYRTDTQYF.

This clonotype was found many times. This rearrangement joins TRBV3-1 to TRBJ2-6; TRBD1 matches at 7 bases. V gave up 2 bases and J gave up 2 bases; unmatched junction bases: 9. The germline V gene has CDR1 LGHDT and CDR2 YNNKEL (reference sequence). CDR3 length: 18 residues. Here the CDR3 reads CASSQRKTGTAGANVLTF. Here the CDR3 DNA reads TGTGCCAGCAGCCAAAGAAAGACGGGGACAGCTGGGGCCAACGTCCTGACTTTC.

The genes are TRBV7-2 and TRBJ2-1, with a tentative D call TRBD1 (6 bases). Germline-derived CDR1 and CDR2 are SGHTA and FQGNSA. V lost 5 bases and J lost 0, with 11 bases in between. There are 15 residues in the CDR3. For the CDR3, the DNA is TGTGCCAGCAGCCTTAGGGGGACCTCCTACAATGAGCAGTTCTTC. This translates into CASSLRGTSYNEQFF.

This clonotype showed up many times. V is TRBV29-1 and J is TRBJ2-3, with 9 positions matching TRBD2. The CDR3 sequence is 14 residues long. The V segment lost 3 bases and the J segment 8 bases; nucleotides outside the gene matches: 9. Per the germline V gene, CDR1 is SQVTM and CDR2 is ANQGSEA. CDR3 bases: TGCAGCGTTGATCCTAGCGGGGTTCTGGCTACGCAGTATTTT. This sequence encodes CSVDPSGVLATQYF.

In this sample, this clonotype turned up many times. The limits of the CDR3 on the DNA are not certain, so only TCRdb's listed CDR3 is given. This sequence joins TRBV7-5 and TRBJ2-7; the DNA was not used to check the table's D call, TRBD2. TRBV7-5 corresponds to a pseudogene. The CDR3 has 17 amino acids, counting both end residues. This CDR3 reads CISVPEALRTLAYEQYF.

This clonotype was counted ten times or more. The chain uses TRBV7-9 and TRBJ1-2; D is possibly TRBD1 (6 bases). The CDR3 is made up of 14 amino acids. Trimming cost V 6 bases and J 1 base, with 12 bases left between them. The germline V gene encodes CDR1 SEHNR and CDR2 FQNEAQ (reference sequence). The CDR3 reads CASSEGQYNYGYTF. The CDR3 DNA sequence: TGTGCCAGCAGTGAAGGACAGTATAACTATGGCTACACCTTC.